This record covers a single TCR beta chain. Its specificity is unknown. This entry comes from a study of shared clonotypes between healthy human individuals. At the level of the study: Ranging from 18 to 49 in age, donors were a couple of women and a few men. Study-level results: Generally, naive subsets came out with larger estimated richness than memory subsets.

Trimming cost V 2 bases and J 4 bases, with 17 bases left between them. Per the germline V gene, CDR1 is MGHRA and CDR2 is YSYEKL. This CDR3 is 17 amino acids long. TCRdb's copy holds only in-frame clones and misses some; the assay was immunoSEQ multiplex PCR. The profile shows millions of clones, roughly nine tenths of them singletons. The chain combines TRBV4-1 with TRBJ1-4; weak D call: TRBD1 (5 bases). This clonotype was obtained from a man between 18 and 35 years old in good health. Sequenced: naive CD4+ T cells sorted from blood. Regarding subset: CD45RA+ positively selected. This CDR3 is CASSQLPGTVLNEKLFF. DNA of the CDR3: TGCGCCAGCAGCCAACTTCCCGGGACTGTCCTTAATGAAAAACTGTTTTTT.